A single sample is the source of the 9 T cell receptor beta chains below, sequenced in a study of T cells in Graves' hyperthyroidism and ophthalmopathy. Amplification of TCR beta CDR3 regions was performed using RNA transcripts as template. A first-round RT-PCR of the TCR CDR3 used the HTBI primer set. A single record per CDR3 protein comes from TCRdb applying MiXCR to the multiplex PCR reads. The profile shows 450,000 to 650,000 distinct CDR3 sequences, roughly a sixth of them singletons. Material for sequencing was blood. These receptors were collected from a woman younger than 30 with Graves' ophthalmopathy.

The chain couples TRBV7-9 to TRBJ2-7; possibly TRBD1 for D (6 bases). The CDR3 extends over 16 amino acids. V was cut by 1 base and J by 4 bases, with 17 bases left in between. Germline V CDR1 and CDR2: SEHNR, FQNEAQ (reference sequence). The CDR3 region has the DNA TGTGCCAGCAGCTTAGTGGGCAGGGGAATTGGTTACGAGCAGTACTTC. Translated, it gives CASSLVGRGIGYEQYF.

This clonotype was counted at least ten times. The chain carries TRBV28 and TRBJ2-1; 7 positions match TRBD2. V lost 8 bases and J lost 6; bases outside the gene matches: 13. Germline CDR1 MDHEN, CDR2 SYDVKM. This CDR3 has 15 residues. The DNA for the CDR3 is TGTGCCAGCTCTTTTTGGGAGGGTTCGGGCAATGAGCAGTTCTTC. It codes for CASSFWEGSGNEQFF.

The chain carries TRBV2 and TRBJ2-3; perhaps TRBD2 as D (6 bases). The CDR3 extends over 15 amino acids. The germline gives CDR1 SNHLY, CDR2 FYNNEI. V lost 2 bases and J 3 bases, leaving 12 bases between the germline ends. Here the CDR3 DNA reads TGTGCCAGCAGTGAAATCGGGGGTGCTACAGATACGCAGTATTTT. Its translation: CASSEIGGATDTQYF.

For this clonotype: A read error is possible here, since a much larger clone lies one base away. As the CDR3 is not closed by the conserved phenylalanine or tryptophan, this likely results from a read error. This chain's CDR3 is CASSLREYTEAFL. The DNA of the CDR3 is TGTGCCAGCAGTTTAAGAGAGTACACTGAAGCTTTCCTT. The chain uses TRBV27 and TRBJ1-1; the D is unclear. V was shortened by 2 bases and J by 3 bases, with 7 bases between the two germline ends. This CDR3 contains 13 residues. From germline, CDR1 is MNHEY and CDR2 SMNVEV (reference sequence).

This clonotype appeared many times. The chain has TRBV7-2 and TRBJ2-2; D is tentatively TRBD1 or TRBD2 (5 bases each). Trimming removed 6 bases from V and 5 bases from J, with 10 bases in between. The CDR3 consists of 13 residues. Germline lookup yields CDR1 SGHTA and CDR2 FQGNSA. The CDR3 coding sequence is TGTGCCAGCAGTTTATGGGGGACCGGGGAGCTGTTTTTT. It translates to CASSLWGTGELFF.

The CDR3 region is CASSEGGPYTEAFF. CDR3 DNA: TGCGCCAGCAGTGAGGGGGGGCCCTACACTGAAGCTTTCTTT. The V gene is TRBV10-1, the J gene TRBJ1-1; perhaps TRBD1 as D (6 bases). Trimming pared 2 bases from V and 3 bases from J, leaving 10 bases between. CDR3 length equals 14 residues. Germline CDR1 is WNHNN and CDR2 is SYGVQD (reference sequence).

At least ten counts were recorded for this clonotype. V is TRBV28 and J is TRBJ1-1; unclear D gene. V shed 4 bases and J shed 10 bases, with 10 bases lying between them. The CDR3 length is 11 residues. Germline V gene lookup returns CDR1 MDHEN and CDR2 SYDVKM. In DNA form, the CDR3 reads TGTGCCAGCAGTTCCGGGGTAAGAGCTTTCTTT. Translated: CASSSGVRAFF.

This clonotype was detected many times. The chain has TRBV12-3 or TRBV12-4 and TRBJ2-7; D unresolved. Trimming took off 2 bases at V and 7 bases at J, with 6 bases between the two ends. The CDR3 is 11 residues long. CDR3 sequence reads: CASSLLEEQYF. CDR3 in DNA: TGTGCCAGCAGTTTACTCGAGGAGCAGTACTTC.

This clonotype was picked up many times. The V and J genes are TRBV18 and TRBJ2-7; 7 bases fit TRBD2. The CDR3 runs to 16 residues. Germline CDR1 is KGHSH and CDR2 is LQKENI. With 2 bases clipped from V and 0 bases from J, the junction kept 7 bases outside the gene matches. CDR3 in DNA: TGTGCCAGCTCACCATTTGGCAGCGGGACCTCCTACGAGCAGTACTTC. It yields the protein CASSPFGSGTSYEQYF.